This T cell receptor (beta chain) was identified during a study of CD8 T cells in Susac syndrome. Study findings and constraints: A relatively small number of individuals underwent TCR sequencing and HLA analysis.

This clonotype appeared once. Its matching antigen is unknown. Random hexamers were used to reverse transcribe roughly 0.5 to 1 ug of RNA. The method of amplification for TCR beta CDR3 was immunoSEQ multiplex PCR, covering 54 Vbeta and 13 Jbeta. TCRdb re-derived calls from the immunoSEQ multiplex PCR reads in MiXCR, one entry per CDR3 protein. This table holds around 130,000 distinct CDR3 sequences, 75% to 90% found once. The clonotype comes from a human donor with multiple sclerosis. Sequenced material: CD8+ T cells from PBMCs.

CDR3 in amino acids: CASSYRKRGQESSYNSPLHF. CDR3 DNA sequence: TGTGCCAGCAGCTACAGAAAACGGGGACAGGAGAGCTCCTATAATTCACCCCTCCACTTT. The V gene is TRBV11-2, the J gene TRBJ1-6; TRBD1 agrees at 8 bases. Germline trimming cut 4 bases from V and 0 bases from J; bases unmatched to any gene: 14. The CDR3 is made up of 20 amino acids. Germline values: CDR1 SGHAT, CDR2 FQNNGV. Using reference TRBV11-2 and TRBJ1-6 for the parts outside the CDR3, the full variable domain is EAGVAQSPRYKIIEKRQSVAFWCNPISGHATLYWYQQILGQGPKLLIQFQNNGVVDDSQLPKDRFSAERLKGVDSTLKIQPAKLEDSAVYLCASSYRKRGQESSYNSPLHFGNGTRLTVT.